One and the same sample provided the 27 T cell receptor beta chains below, sequenced in a study of identical twins. MiXCR was run by TCRdb on the 5' RACE reads, yielding one entry per CDR3 protein. The table lists approximately 600,000 distinct CDR3 sequences, more than 9% of them singletons. In addition, the sample was reused for a study of yellow fever vaccine responses in identical twins.

Sequencing input: PBMCs. These receptors originate from a woman between 18 and 29 years old in good health.

J is TRBJ2-1 and V is TRBV20-1, with TRBD2 matching over 7 bases. In germline, CDR1 is DFQATT, CDR2 SNEGSKA (reference sequence). Trimming took 7 bases from V and 0 from J; bases not matched to a gene: 9. The length of the CDR3 is 15 residues. This CDR3 reads CSVPPIAGSYNEQFF. The DNA for the CDR3 is TGCAGTGTCCCGCCGATAGCGGGCTCCTACAATGAGCAGTTCTTC.

This chain joins TRBV6-2 or TRBV6-3 and TRBJ2-1; 7 positions match TRBD2. V lost 1 base, J lost 7 bases, and 10 bases stayed unmatched. Germline CDR1 reads MNHEY; CDR2 reads SVGEGT. The CDR3 has 16 amino acids. The chain's CDR3 is CASSYFRGGSRNEQFF. In nucleotides, the CDR3 is TGTGCCAGCAGTTACTTTAGGGGCGGGAGTAGAAATGAGCAGTTCTTC.

The chain has TRBV11-2 and TRBJ2-5; perhaps D is TRBD1 or TRBD2 (5 bases each). The germline V gene encodes CDR1 SGHAT and CDR2 FQNNGV. CDR3 size: 14 residues. V was shortened by 3 bases and J by 1 base, with 9 bases between the two germline ends. The CDR3 spells CASSFVGTQETQYF. CDR3 nucleotides: TGTGCCAGCAGCTTTGTGGGGACCCAAGAGACCCAGTACTTC. The variable domain in full, with the rest retrieved from reference TRBV11-2 and TRBJ2-5, is EAGVAQSPRYKIIEKRQSVAFWCNPISGHATLYWYQQILGQGPKLLIQFQNNGVVDDSQLPKDRFSAERLKGVDSTLKIQPAKLEDSAVYLCASSFVGTQETQYFGPGTRLLVL.

This clonotype was counted at least ten times. The gene calls are TRBV10-3 and TRBJ2-5; 13 bases align to TRBD2. V shed 4 bases, J shed 0 bases, and the junction held 2 bases outside the gene matches. Germline V gene lookup returns CDR1 ENHRY and CDR2 SYGVKD. This CDR3 has 16 residues. The CDR3: CAISGGLAGYQETQYF. DNA for the CDR3: TGTGCCATCAGTGGGGGACTAGCGGGGTACCAAGAGACCCAGTACTTC.

Only a few counts were recorded for this clonotype. The chain is built from TRBV20-1 and TRBJ1-1; tentatively, D is TRBD1 (6 bases). Germline CDR1 reads DFQATT; CDR2 reads SNEGSKA (reference sequence). This CDR3 has 14 amino acids. Trimming removed 4 bases from V and 6 bases from J, with 18 bases in between. The CDR3 DNA is TGCAGTGCTACCGCGGGACAAAAGAATGCTGAAGCTTTCTTT. Amino acid sequence: CSATAGQKNAEAFF.

Many counts were recorded for this clonotype. Written as DNA, the CDR3 is TGTGCCAGCAGCTCCGCGATCGGTGGAGGTGGCTACACCTTC. Its protein product is CASSSAIGGGGYTF. The chain has TRBV7-2 and TRBJ1-2; D gene unclear. V dropped 4 bases and J dropped 7 bases, with 16 bases sitting between them. This CDR3 has 14 amino acids. The germline gives CDR1 SGHTA, CDR2 FQGNSA.

The chain carries TRBV29-1 and TRBJ2-5; no reliable D call. This CDR3 has 14 residues. V gave up 4 bases and J gave up 4 bases, with 16 bases separating them. Germline lookup yields CDR1 SQVTM and CDR2 ANQGSEA. The CDR3 sequence is CSVVPSQARETQYF. The CDR3 region has the DNA TGCAGCGTTGTGCCCTCGCAGGCGCGAGAGACCCAGTACTTC.

The V gene is TRBV7-9, the J gene TRBJ1-1; no clear D gene. The CDR3 consists of 11 residues. The germline V gene has CDR1 SEHNR and CDR2 FQNEAQ (reference sequence). V lost 5 bases to trimming and J lost 11 bases, with 12 bases between them. This chain's CDR3 is CASSITDEAFF. The CDR3 DNA reads as TGTGCCAGCAGCATCACAGACGAGGCTTTCTTT.

The V and J genes are TRBV30 and TRBJ2-7, with D possibly TRBD2 on 6 matching bases. The CDR3 consists of 15 residues. Germline lookup yields CDR1 GTSNPN and CDR2 SVGIG (reference sequence). Trimming removed 0 bases at V and 0 bases at J, with 12 bases between. Here the CDR3 DNA reads TGTGCCTGGAGTGTGGAGGGCCTAAACTCCTACGAGCAGTACTTC. It encodes CAWSVEGLNSYEQYF.

The table lists this clonotype with many counts. The chain couples TRBV5-1 to TRBJ1-3; unclear D gene. V was cut by 0 bases and J by 1 base, with 5 bases left in between. This CDR3 has 14 amino acids. Germline loops: CDR1 SGHRS, CDR2 YFSETQ. CDR3 residues: CASSLEGSGNTIYF. CDR3 bases: TGCGCCAGCAGCTTGGAGGGTTCTGGAAACACCATATATTTT.

This clonotype was recorded many times. The chain combines TRBV7-9 with TRBJ2-7; D not certain. V was pared by 5 bases and J by 5 bases, with 13 bases between. The CDR3 length is 13 residues. In germline, CDR1 is SEHNR, CDR2 FQNEAQ (reference sequence). CDR3 sequence reads: CASSPGGSNEQYF. DNA of the CDR3: TGTGCCAGCAGCCCCGGTGGGTCCAACGAGCAGTACTTC.

This clonotype has ten or more counts. The rearrangement joins TRBV6-5 to TRBJ2-5; 7 bases line up with TRBD1. CDR1 is MNHEY, CDR2 SVGAGI, per germline. CDR3 length equals 15 residues. Trimming at V came to 2 bases and at J to 5 bases, leaving 8 bases not matched to a gene. The CDR3 sequence: CASSYRNRGVETQYF. As DNA, the CDR3 is TGTGCCAGCAGTTACCGTAACAGGGGTGTGGAGACCCAGTACTTC.

This clonotype occurred a few times. The rearrangement links TRBV20-1 to TRBJ2-1, with D possibly being TRBD2 (6 bases). CDR3 size: 13 residues. The V gene's germline CDR1 is DFQATT and CDR2 SNEGSKA (reference sequence). V was pared by 1 base and J by 4 bases, with 8 bases between. The CDR3 bases are TGCAGTGCTAGAGGGGACTTATACAATGAGCAGTTCTTC. Encoded protein: CSARGDLYNEQFF.

This clonotype was detected ten times or more. The rearrangement joins TRBV29-1 to TRBJ2-3; D uncertain. Germline V gene sequence: CDR1 SQVTM, CDR2 ANQGSEA. Trimming took off 7 bases at V and 2 bases at J, with 4 bases between the two ends. There are 10 residues in the CDR3. The CDR3 region is CSGHTDTQYF. The CDR3 nucleotides are TGCAGCGGACACACAGATACGCAGTATTTT.

Ten or more counts support this clonotype. J is TRBJ2-2 and V is TRBV24-1, with D unresolved. Germline V gene sequence: CDR1 KGHDR, CDR2 SFDVKD. There are 12 residues in the CDR3. V dropped 4 bases and J dropped 7 bases, with 6 bases sitting between them. CDR3 sequence reads: CATSEDRGELFF. The CDR3 DNA follows: TGTGCCACCAGTGAGGACCGCGGGGAGCTGTTTTTT.

This clonotype was seen ten or more times. The V gene is TRBV7-2, the J gene TRBJ2-5; D gene unclear. Germline CDR1 reads SGHTA; CDR2 reads FQGNSA. The CDR3 spans 15 residues. Trimming shortened V by 4 bases and J by 1 base, and 13 bases separated the two germline ends. The CDR3 here is CASSSRQIVQETQYF. In nucleotides, the CDR3 is TGTGCCAGCAGCTCCAGGCAGATAGTCCAAGAGACCCAGTACTTC.

The J gene is TRBJ1-1, the V gene TRBV6-1, with a weak D call TRBD1 (6 bases). With 6 bases removed from V and 5 bases from J, the gap between germline ends came to 19 bases. Germline V gene lookup returns CDR1 MNHNS and CDR2 SASEGT. This CDR3 is 15 amino acids long. CDR3 in DNA: TGTGCCAGCAGGGATCGGGACAACACGGGGACTGAAGCTTTCTTT. Its protein is CASRDRDNTGTEAFF.

The rearrangement links TRBV12-3 or TRBV12-4 to TRBJ2-7; 12 bases line up with TRBD2. The CDR3 loop spans 16 amino acids. Trimming cost V 5 bases and J 2 bases; bases outside gene matches: 7. The CDR3 coding sequence is TGTGCCAGCAGTCCTGCTGGACTAGCGGGGACCTACGAGCAGTACTTC. Translated: CASSPAGLAGTYEQYF.

There are a few counts of this clonotype. The chain carries TRBV20-1 and TRBJ2-1; TRBD2 might be the D (6 bases). This CDR3 has 16 residues. From germline, CDR1 is DFQATT and CDR2 SNEGSKA (reference sequence). Deletions cut 5 bases from V and 9 bases from J, with 26 bases between. CDR3 amino acids: CSARPLNGGFGGEQFF. For the CDR3, the DNA is TGCAGTGCTCGCCCCCTGAATGGGGGGTTTGGGGGTGAGCAGTTCTTC.

This clonotype was counted many times. The CDR3 bases are TGCGCCAGCAGCTTCCCGGCCGGCGGGACAAAAAACATTCAGTACTTC. This gives the protein CASSFPAGGTKNIQYF. The rearrangement joins TRBV5-1 to TRBJ2-4; D possibly uses TRBD1 or TRBD2 (6 bases each). V gave up 2 bases and J gave up 4 bases, with 16 bases separating them. Germline-derived CDR1 and CDR2 are SGHRS and YFSETQ. The length of the CDR3 is 16 residues.

This clonotype was detected ten times or more. V is TRBV6-1 and J is TRBJ2-1, with 7 bases identical to TRBD2. The germline CDR1 and CDR2 sequences are MNHNS and SASEGT. With V trimmed by 4 bases and J by 0 bases, 9 bases remained unmatched. This CDR3 comprises 17 residues. The CDR3 DNA sequence: TGTGCCAGCAGTGGCGCCTTTCGCGGGAGCTCCTACAATGAGCAGTTCTTC. Encoded protein: CASSGAFRGSSYNEQFF.

J is TRBJ1-5 and V is TRBV6-6; 8 bases line up with TRBD1. Trimming cost V 6 bases and J 15 bases; bases outside gene matches: 7. The CDR3 runs to 11 residues. Germline V gene sequence: CDR1 MNHNY, CDR2 SVGAGI (reference sequence). CDR3 DNA: TGTGCCAGCAGGCATGACGGGACAGGGCATTTT. Amino acids: CASRHDGTGHF.

This clonotype was counted between two and nine times. The chain employs TRBV7-8 and TRBJ2-7, with D possibly being TRBD1 or TRBD2 (5 bases each). Germline V lookup: CDR1 SGHVS, CDR2 FQNEAQ. CDR3 length: 16 residues. Trimming removed 1 base at V and 4 bases at J, with 17 bases between. The CDR3 here is CASSLVETTGAYEQYF. The CDR3 DNA is TGTGCCAGCAGCTTAGTTGAGACTACTGGGGCATACGAGCAGTACTTC.

The chain employs TRBV7-9 and TRBJ1-1; weak D call: TRBD1 (5 bases). Germline CDR1 is SEHNR and CDR2 is FQNEAQ (reference sequence). This CDR3 has 15 amino acids. The V end was cut by 5 bases, the J end by 1 base, with 14 bases between. Here the CDR3 reads CASSARQLPNTEAFF. Written as DNA, the CDR3 is TGTGCCAGCAGCGCCCGACAGTTACCGAACACTGAAGCTTTCTTT. Looking up the rest from reference TRBV7-9 and TRBJ1-1 gives the full variable domain: DTGVSQNPRHKITKRGQNVTFRCDPISEHNRLYWYRQTLGQGPEFLTYFQNEAQLEKSRLLSDRFSAERPKGSFSTLEIQRTEQGDSAMYLCASSARQLPNTEAFFGQGTRLTVV.

This clonotype came up many times. The J gene is TRBJ1-1, the V gene TRBV15; tentative D call: TRBD1 (5 bases). Germline V CDR1 and CDR2: LNHNV, YYDKDF (reference sequence). V was cut by 4 bases and J by 4 bases, with 10 bases left in between. This CDR3 contains 13 residues. The CDR3 sequence is CATSKGAGTEAFF. The CDR3 DNA follows: TGTGCCACCAGCAAAGGGGCTGGCACTGAAGCTTTCTTT.

This chain uses TRBV14 with TRBJ2-7, with D maybe TRBD2 (6 bases). V was clipped by 0 bases and J by 9 bases, with 12 bases between them. CDR3 length equals 13 residues. CDR1 is SGHDN, CDR2 FVKESK, per germline. CDR3 amino acids: CASSQDRYGGQYF. In nucleotides, the CDR3 is TGTGCCAGCAGCCAAGATCGGTACGGGGGGCAGTACTTC.

This clonotype appeared many times. CDR3 DNA sequence: TGTGCCAGCAGTGCAGGGGGCGCATCCAAAAACATTCAGTACTTC. It codes for CASSAGGASKNIQYF. The rearrangement uses TRBV12-3 or TRBV12-4 and TRBJ2-4; TRBD1 matches at 8 bases. This CDR3 has 15 amino acids. J gave up 2 bases and V 5 bases, and 5 bases lay outside the gene matches.